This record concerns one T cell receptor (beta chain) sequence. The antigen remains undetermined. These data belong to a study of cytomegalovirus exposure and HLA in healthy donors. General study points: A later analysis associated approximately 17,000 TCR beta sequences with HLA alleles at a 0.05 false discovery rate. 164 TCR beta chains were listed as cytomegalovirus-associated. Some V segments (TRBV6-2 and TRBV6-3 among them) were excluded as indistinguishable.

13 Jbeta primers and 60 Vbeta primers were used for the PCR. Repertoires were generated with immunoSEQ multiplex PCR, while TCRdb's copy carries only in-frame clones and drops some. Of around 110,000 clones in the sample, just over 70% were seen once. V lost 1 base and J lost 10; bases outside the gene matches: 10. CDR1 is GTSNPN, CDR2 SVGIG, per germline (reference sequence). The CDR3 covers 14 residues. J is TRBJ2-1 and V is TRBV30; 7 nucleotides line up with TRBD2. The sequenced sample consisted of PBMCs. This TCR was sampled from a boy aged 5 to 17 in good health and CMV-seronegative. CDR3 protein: CAWSDWAGEEEQFF. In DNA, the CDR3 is TGTGCCTGGAGTGATTGGGCGGGAGAGGAAGAGCAGTTCTTC.